These T cell receptor beta chains were read from a single sample in a study of PD-1 blockade in classical Hodgkin lymphoma. Clones were read by immunoSEQ multiplex PCR, and TCRdb kept only the in-frame ones, dropping some. Of more than 7,500 clones listed, 91% are singletons. The sample consisted of CD8+ T cells from blood. The receptors were gathered from a human donor with classical Hodgkin lymphoma. Each CDR3 is given with its conserved first and last residue. Each record gives: J gene, clone size, V gene, D gene, CDR3 protein, CDR3 DNA. A D gene is named only where the DNA matches it firmly. Not every row has a clone size; where given, it reads once, few, many or a size class.

TRBJ2-2 | . | TRBV7-9 | TRBD1 | CASSPGQGDTGELFF | TGTGCCAGCAGCCCTGGACAGGGAGACACCGGGGAGCTGTTTTTT
TRBJ2-3 | . | TRBV4-1 | TRBD2 | CASSQPLLAGETDTQYF | TGCGCCAGCAGCCAACCTCTACTAGCGGGGGAGACAGATACGCAGTATTTT
TRBJ2-3 | . | TRBV27 | TRBD2 | CASSSSPSGREGTDTQYF | TGTGCCAGCAGTTCGTCGCCTAGCGGGAGAGAGGGCACAGATACGCAGTATTTT
TRBJ2-6 | . | TRBV6-5 | . | CASSSYSSGANVLTF | TGTGCCAGCAGTTCCTACAGCTCTGGGGCCAACGTCCTGACTTTC
TRBJ2-2 | . | TRBV4-1 | . | CASAEGRNTGELFF | TGCGCCAGCGCAGAGGGACGGAACACCGGGGAGCTGTTTTTT
TRBJ2-3 | . | TRBV10-1 | . | CASSESGGYTDTQYF | TGCGCCAGCAGTGAGTCGGGCGGGTACACAGATACGCAGTATTTT
TRBJ2-5 | . | TRBV4-1 | TRBD1 | CASSPGQGDDQYF | TGCGCCAGCAGCCCCGGACAGGGGGATGACCAGTACTTC
TRBJ2-1 | . | TRBV15 | TRBD1 | CATSRDRGSYNEQFF | TGTGCCACCAGCCGGGACAGGGGTTCCTACAATGAGCAGTTCTTC
TRBJ2-7 | . | TRBV16 | . | CASSQGLTYEQYF | TGTGCCAGCAGCCAAGGACTTACCTACGAGCAGTACTTC
TRBJ1-5 | . | TRBV28 | . | CASSFPTEDQPQHF | TGTGCCAGCAGTTTTCCGACAGAGGATCAGCCCCAGCATTTT
TRBJ1-2 | . | TRBV18 | TRBD1 | CASSPPSTGNYGYTF | TGTGCCAGCTCACCACCGTCGACAGGGAACTATGGCTACACCTTC
TRBJ2-7 | . | TRBV29-1 | . | CSVEGTDSPYEQYF | TGCAGCGTTGAAGGCACGGACAGTCCCTACGAGCAGTACTTC
TRBJ2-5 | . | TRBV4-1 | TRBD2 | CASSHRLASQETQYF | TGCGCCAGCAGCCATAGACTAGCCTCCCAAGAGACCCAGTACTTC
TRBJ2-7 | . | TRBV19 | . | CASSPRTLGSSYEQYF | TGTGCCAGTAGTCCTCGGACCTTGGGGAGCTCCTACGAGCAGTACTTC
TRBJ2-5 | . | TRBV7-9 | TRBD2 | CASSSPTSLETQYF | TGTGCCAGCAGCTCGCCGACTAGCTTGGAGACCCAGTACTTC
TRBJ2-1 | once | TRBV7-9 | TRBD2 | CASSSGLAVVYEQFF | TGTGCCAGCAGCTCGGGACTAGCCGTCGTCTATGAGCAGTTCTTC
TRBJ2-5 | few | TRBV7-3 | TRBD2 | CASSSGRGAQETQYF | TGTGCCAGCAGCTCTGGGCGGGGGGCGCAAGAGACCCAGTACTTC
TRBJ2-1 | . | TRBV11-2 | TRBD1 | CASSLPRFSGTGDINEQFF | TGTGCCAGCAGCTTACCTCGTTTTTCCGGGACAGGGGATATCAATGAGCAGTTCTTC
TRBJ2-3 | . | TRBV11-3 | . | CASSLGRFGLPQADTQYF | TGTGCCAGCAGCTTAGGGCGGTTCGGTTTACCACAGGCAGATACGCAGTATTTT
TRBJ2-1 | . | TRBV11-2 | TRBD1 | CASSLGGTGGNEQFF | TGTGCCAGCAGCTTAGGAGGGACAGGGGGCAATGAGCAGTTCTTC
TRBJ2-2 | . | TRBV4-1 | TRBD2 | CASSPRLAMKNTGELFF | TGCGCCAGCAGCCCCCGACTAGCGATGAAGAACACCGGGGAGCTGTTTTTT
TRBJ2-3 | . | TRBV30 | . | CAWTAVYADTQYF | TGTGCCTGGACAGCGGTATATGCAGATACGCAGTATTTT
TRBJ1-6 | few | TRBV7-9 | . | CASSLGSPPLHF | TGTGCCAGCAGTTTGGGTTCGCCACCCCTCCACTTT
TRBJ1-4 | . | TRBV6-1 | . | CASRGAGWSNEKLFF | TGTGCCAGCAGGGGGGCAGGGTGGTCTAATGAAAAACTGTTTTTT
TRBJ2-7 | . | TRBV7-9 | TRBD2 | CASSQDPAGGISEQYF | TGTGCCAGCAGCCAAGATCCAGCGGGGGGAATTAGCGAGCAGTACTTC
TRBJ2-1 | . | TRBV11-2 | TRBD2 | CASSLPLGAGGRNEQFF | TGTGCCAGCAGCCTCCCGTTAGGCGCGGGAGGCCGCAATGAGCAGTTCTTC
TRBJ2-5 | . | TRBV2 | . | CASSVWAAQETQYF | TGTGCCAGCAGTGTTTGGGCAGCACAAGAGACCCAGTACTTC
TRBJ2-1 | once | TRBV6-5 | TRBD2 | CASSLLAGSYNEQFF | TGTGCCAGCAGCCTTCTAGCGGGATCCTACAATGAGCAGTTCTTC
TRBJ2-7 | once | TRBV27 | . | CASSARDFSIYEQYF | TGTGCCAGCAGCGCGCGGGACTTCTCGATCTACGAGCAGTACTTC
TRBJ2-7 | . | TRBV5-6 | . | CASSFQEDEQYF | TGTGCCAGCAGCTTTCAGGAGGACGAGCAGTACTTC
TRBJ2-4 | . | TRBV19 | . | CASSIVALRAGKNIQYF | TGTGCCAGTAGTATTGTCGCTCTCAGGGCAGGCAAAAACATTCAGTACTTC
TRBJ2-5 | . | TRBV5-1 | . | CASSLWVKETQYF | TGCGCCAGCAGCTTGTGGGTAAAAGAGACCCAGTACTTC
TRBJ2-2 | . | TRBV10-1 | . | CASSSQNFGELFF | TGCGCCAGCAGTAGCCAAAATTTCGGGGAGCTGTTTTTT
TRBJ1-5 | . | TRBV18 | TRBD1 | CASSPVQGYQPQHF | TGTGCCAGCTCACCGGTACAGGGGTATCAGCCCCAGCATTTT
TRBJ2-7 | . | TRBV5-1 | . | CASSLDSPLTDYEQYF | TGCGCCAGCAGCTTGGATAGCCCCTTGACGGACTACGAGCAGTACTTC
TRBJ2-7 | once | TRBV6-5 | . | CASSYLGHQKIYEQYF | TGTGCCAGCAGTTACCTCGGACACCAGAAAATCTACGAGCAGTACTTC
TRBJ2-5 | . | TRBV29-1 | TRBD2 | CSVPGGKGQYF | TGCAGCGTTCCGGGAGGGAAGGGGCAGTACTTC
TRBJ2-7 | . | TRBV27 | . | CASSRRLTGPSYEQYF | TGTGCCAGCAGTCGCCGACTGACAGGTCCCTCCTACGAGCAGTACTTC
TRBJ1-1 | few | TRBV19 | TRBD1 | CASSPLTGGMNTEAFF | TGTGCCAGTAGCCCTCTAACAGGGGGGATGAACACTGAAGCTTTCTTT
TRBJ2-7 | . | TRBV6-4 | . | CASSEGSGLEQYF | TGTGCCAGCAGTGAGGGGTCAGGGCTCGAGCAGTACTTC
TRBJ2-7 | . | TRBV12-5 | . | CASGTGPSLYEQYF | TGTGCTAGTGGTACTGGACCAAGCCTGTACGAGCAGTACTTC
TRBJ1-1 | . | TRBV5-1 | . | CASSLAGEAFF | TGCGCCAGCAGCTTGGCCGGGGAAGCTTTCTTT